These 12 T cell receptor beta chains were sequenced from one sample in a study of T cells after yellow fever vaccination. TCRdb re-derived calls from the 5' RACE reads in MiXCR, one entry per CDR3 protein. The table records about 350,000 distinct CDR3 sequences, around 10% of them present only once. The input for sequencing was PBMCs, taken on the day of the first yellow fever vaccination. Receptors originate from a man aged 18 to 35 who received the YFV17D yellow fever vaccine.

About this clonotype itself: A much bigger clone sits one base away, suggesting this may be a read error. This chain connects TRBV4-2 to TRBJ2-3, with D perhaps matching TRBD2 (5 bases). The V gene's germline CDR1 is LGHNA and CDR2 YNFKEQ. The CDR3 consists of 13 residues. CDR3 amino acids: CASSQEDQIAQCF. CDR3 DNA sequence: TGTGCCAGCAGCCAAGAGGACCAGATAGCGCAGTGTTTT.

This clonotype occurred a few times. The rearrangement joins TRBV10-3 to TRBJ1-5; no reliable D call. V lost 0 bases and J 2 bases, leaving 11 bases between the germline ends. Germline V CDR1 and CDR2: ENHRY, SYGVKD. The CDR3 consists of 16 residues. The DNA for the CDR3 is TGTGCCATCAGTGAGTCGGCGGTGGGAGGCAATCAGCCCCAGCATTTT. Translating it yields CAISESAVGGNQPQHF.

There are a few counts of this clonotype. The chain joins TRBV19 to TRBJ2-1; TRBD1 is a possible D gene (6 bases). V lost 1 base and J lost 0, with 13 bases in between. The CDR3 is 17 residues long. Per the germline V gene, CDR1 is LNHDA and CDR2 is SQIVND (reference sequence). The CDR3 loop reads CASSIVGGPRSYNEQFF. CDR3 sequence (DNA): TGTGCCAGTAGTATAGTAGGGGGACCCCGCTCCTACAATGAGCAGTTCTTC.

This clonotype showed up just a few times. This sequence joins TRBV19 and TRBJ1-6; no definite D call. Germline CDR1 and CDR2: LNHDA and SQIVND (reference sequence). The V and J ends lost 4 bases and 8 bases respectively, with 21 bases between them. This CDR3 has 17 amino acids. This CDR3 is CASSTAMVPRTHSPLHF. DNA of the CDR3: TGTGCCAGTAGTACGGCAATGGTCCCACGAACCCATTCACCCCTCCACTTT.

This clonotype turned up a few times. The rearrangement uses TRBV6-2 or TRBV6-3 and TRBJ1-5, with D uncertain. CDR1 and CDR2 from the germline V gene are MNHEY and SVGEGT. Deletions cut 5 bases from V and 9 bases from J, with 8 bases between. The CDR3 sequence is 11 residues long. The CDR3 is CASSQIGPQHF. The CDR3 bases are TGTGCCAGCAGTCAGATAGGGCCCCAGCATTTT.

This clonotype has just a few counts. The genes are TRBV28 and TRBJ2-7, with D possibly being TRBD2 (6 bases). The germline V gene has CDR1 MDHEN and CDR2 SYDVKM. Deletions cut 6 bases from V and 5 bases from J, with 20 bases between. This CDR3 spans 15 amino acids. CDR3 in DNA: TGTGCCAGCAGCCCAACGGAGGGTAGTACCCACGAGCAGTACTTC. Amino acid sequence: CASSPTEGSTHEQYF. Supplemented by reference TRBV28 and TRBJ2-7, the full variable domain reads DVKVTQSSRYLVKRTGEKVFLECVQDMDHENMFWYRQDPGLGLRLIYFSYDVKMKEKGDIPEGYSVSREKKERFSLILESASTNQTSMYLCASSPTEGSTHEQYFGPGTRLTVT.

V usage is TRBV29-1 and J usage is TRBJ1-2, with a tentative D call TRBD1 (5 bases). From germline, CDR1 is SQVTM and CDR2 ANQGSEA. This CDR3 region has 11 residues. The germline V and J ends were trimmed by 4 bases and 6 bases, with 9 bases remaining between them. The CDR3 sequence is CSVGGDDGYTF. The CDR3 bases are TGCAGCGTTGGAGGGGATGATGGCTACACCTTC.

This clonotype was seen a few times. This rearrangement joins TRBV20-1 to TRBJ2-1; TRBD2 matches at 10 bases. The CDR3 is 15 amino acids. With 0 bases clipped from V and 6 bases from J, the junction kept 5 bases outside the gene matches. In germline, CDR1 is DFQATT, CDR2 SNEGSKA (reference sequence). The CDR3, as DNA: TGCAGTGCTAGAGATTGGCTAGCGGGGGCCAATGAGCAGTTCTTC. The encoded protein is CSARDWLAGANEQFF.

This clonotype was counted between two and nine times. The chain is built from TRBV4-1 and TRBJ2-1; 11 bases agree with TRBD2. J lost 9 bases, V lost 5 bases, and 9 bases had no gene match. This CDR3 region has 15 residues. Germline CDR1 is MGHRA and CDR2 is YSYEKL. CDR3 sequence reads: CASSYSGGAQGEQFF. The CDR3 bases are TGCGCCAGCAGCTATAGCGGGGGGGCCCAGGGTGAGCAGTTCTTC.

The V and J genes are TRBV5-1 and TRBJ2-2, with D unresolved. In germline, CDR1 is SGHRS, CDR2 YFSETQ. The germline V and J ends were trimmed by 2 bases and 3 bases, with 20 bases remaining between them. The CDR3 loop spans 18 amino acids. CDR3 sequence (DNA): TGCGCCAGCAGCTTCTCCCTCCCGACTTCTTTCTACACCGGGGAGCTGTTTTTT. It encodes CASSFSLPTSFYTGELFF.

V usage is TRBV4-1 and J usage is TRBJ2-1, with D tentatively TRBD2 (6 bases). The CDR3 extends over 16 amino acids. Germline CDR1 and CDR2: MGHRA and YSYEKL. V was pared by 4 bases and J by 4 bases, with 17 bases between. This CDR3 is CASSLSLGGLYNEQFF. As DNA, the CDR3 is TGCGCCAGCAGCCTCTCTTTGGGAGGCTTATACAATGAGCAGTTCTTC.

This clonotype was picked up a small number of times. The rearrangement joins TRBV21-1 to TRBJ1-5; the DNA was not used to check the table's D call, TRBD1. TRBV21-1 counts as a pseudogene. The CDR3 has 14 amino acids. The CDR3 DNA sequence: TGTGCCAGCAGCGCCGCAGACAGCCCGCAGCCCCAGCATTTT. Its protein product is CASSAADSPQPQHF.